This is a list of T cell receptor beta chains from one sample in a study of blood T cell repertoires in COVID-19. Repertoires were generated with immunoSEQ multiplex PCR, while TCRdb's copy carries only in-frame clones and drops some. The repertoire holds hundreds of thousands of clones, with over 80% as singletons. Material: PBMCs or T cells enriched from blood (not recorded which). The receptor source for this set is a woman aged 18-30 years who had recovered from COVID-19. Both conserved end residues are part of each CDR3. A D gene is named only where the DNA matches it firmly. Clone size is stated in some rows and not others, as once, few, many or a class when expanded.

v_gene	j_gene	d_gene	abundance	CDR3nt	CDR3aa
TRBV29-1	TRBJ1-2	.	few	TGCAGCGTTGATGGTCCCAGGGGACCTTCTAACTATGGCTACACCTTC	CSVDGPRGPSNYGYTF
TRBV6-5	TRBJ1-3	.	.	TGTGCCAGCAGTAGATCAGGGGCTGGAAACACCATATATTTT	CASSRSGAGNTIYF
TRBV27	TRBJ2-2	.	.	TGTGCCAGCACGGGACAGAACACCGGGGAGCTGTTTTTT	CASTGQNTGELFF
TRBV6-5	TRBJ1-3	.	.	TGTGCCTCAGCACGCGGAGTCTCTGGAAACACCATATATTTT	CASARGVSGNTIYF
TRBV7-2	TRBJ2-7	.	.	TGTGCCAGCACCCCGACGGGGGTGTCGGACGAGCAGTACTTC	CASTPTGVSDEQYF
TRBV11-2	TRBJ2-7	.	once	TGTGCCAGCAGCTTGAGGGCTGGCTCCTACGAGCAGTACTTC	CASSLRAGSYEQYF
TRBV19	TRBJ2-5	.	.	TGTGCCAGTAGTATGTACTTAGCGGAGACCCAGTACTTC	CASSMYLAETQYF
TRBV27	TRBJ2-3	TRBD1	many	TGTGCCAGCAGTTCCCCCCGGCAGGGGGCGGATACGCAGTATTTT	CASSSPRQGADTQYF
TRBV15	TRBJ1-1	.	.	TGTGCCACCAGCAGACCCGACTTAGGAGAAGCTTTCTTT	CATSRPDLGEAFF
TRBV11-1	TRBJ2-3	.	.	TGTGCCAGCGCTGGCGGGCGGACTAGCACAGATACGCAGTATTTT	CASAGGRTSTDTQYF
TRBV14	TRBJ1-2	TRBD1	.	TGTGCCAGCAGCCAGACAGGGGGCTATGGCTACACCTTC	CASSQTGGYGYTF
TRBV24-1	TRBJ2-2	TRBD2	few	TGTGCCACCAGTATAAAGAGGGGACTAGCGAACACCGGGGAGCTGTTTTTT	CATSIKRGLANTGELFF
TRBV7-8	TRBJ1-4	TRBD1	.	TGTGCCAGCAGCGGTACCCGGGACAGGGGTGGGCCTAATGAAAAACTGTTTTTT	CASSGTRDRGGPNEKLFF
TRBV28	TRBJ2-3	TRBD2	.	TGTGCCACCAAGCGGACTAGCACGCCGGGTACGCAGTATTTT	CATKRTSTPGTQYF
TRBV6-5	TRBJ1-2	TRBD1	few	TGTGCCAGCAGTTGGGATGGACAGGGGGCGACTGGCTACACCTTC	CASSWDGQGATGYTF
TRBV19	TRBJ2-1	.	.	TGTGCCAGTAGTACAGATCGCGATGAGCAGTTCTTC	CASSTDRDEQFF
TRBV6-2/TRBV6-3	TRBJ2-6	.	.	TGTGCCAGCAGTAACAGAAGCTCTGGGGCCAACGTCCTGACTTTC	CASSNRSSGANVLTF
TRBV28	TRBJ1-5	.	once	TGTGCCAGCAGTTCAACAATGACCCAGGGGCAGCCCCAGCATTTT	CASSSTMTQGQPQHF
TRBV7-2	TRBJ2-4	.	.	TGTGCCAGCAGCTTAGTACTCGGTATAAACATTCAGTACTTC	CASSLVLGINIQYF
TRBV7-9	TRBJ2-7	.	.	TGTGCCAGCAGCTTAGATGGAGGGAGCTACGAGCAGTACTTC	CASSLDGGSYEQYF
TRBV18	TRBJ2-7	.	.	TGTGCCAGCTCACCCCGGACTATATTGAACTACGAGCAGTACTTC	CASSPRTILNYEQYF
TRBV11-3	TRBJ1-1	.	.	TGTGCCAGCAGCCCCCGGGGGGGACACACTGAAGCTTTCTTT	CASSPRGGHTEAFF
TRBV5-5	TRBJ1-5	TRBD1	.	TGTGCCAGCAGCGAGGGGACAGGGGGCGTGAGCAATCAGCCCCAGCATTTT	CASSEGTGGVSNQPQHF
TRBV5-4	TRBJ1-4	TRBD1	few	TGTGCCAGCAGCTTGGACAGGGGCGGTGAAAAACTGTTTTTT	CASSLDRGGEKLFF
TRBV14	TRBJ1-2	.	.	TGTGCCAGCAGCCAAGTTTTCGGCTATGGCTACACCTTC	CASSQVFGYGYTF
TRBV5-6	TRBJ1-2	TRBD1	.	TGTGCCAGCAGCTGGAACTCAGGACAGGCAACTAACTATGGCTACACCTTC	CASSWNSGQATNYGYTF
TRBV29-1	TRBJ1-1	.	.	TGCAGCGTTACTCGAAGTATGAACACTGAAGCTTTCTTT	CSVTRSMNTEAFF
TRBV10-2	TRBJ1-4	.	.	TGCGCCAGCAGTTGGAGTGGCTGGAATGAAAAACTGTTTTTT	CASSWSGWNEKLFF
TRBV28	TRBJ1-2	.	.	TGTGCCAGCAGCTGGACAGCTAACTATGGCTACACCTTC	CASSWTANYGYTF
TRBV4-2	TRBJ1-2	.	once	TGTGCCAGCAGCCAAGAGACAGGCCCTTCGTATGGCTACACCTTC	CASSQETGPSYGYTF
TRBV5-6	TRBJ2-1	TRBD2	.	TGTGCCAGCAGCTTGTGGGGACTAGCTGGCTCCTACAATGAGCAGTTCTTC	CASSLWGLAGSYNEQFF
TRBV27	TRBJ2-1	TRBD2	once	TGTGCCAGCAAGACTAGCGACTCCTACAATGAGCAGTTCTTC	CASKTSDSYNEQFF
TRBV10-3	TRBJ2-5	.	.	TGTGCCATCAGACCAGGGATGGGGGGAGAGACCCAGTACTTC	CAIRPGMGGETQYF
TRBV18	TRBJ1-1	.	once	TGTGCCAGCTCACCAGGAGATACCACTGAAGCTTTCTTT	CASSPGDTTEAFF
TRBV28	TRBJ2-7	TRBD1	.	TGTGCCAGTAGACCGGATTGGGCGGGACAGGCCTCCTACGAGCAGTACTTC	CASRPDWAGQASYEQYF
TRBV9	TRBJ2-2	TRBD1	.	TGTGCCAGCAGCGGGGACAGGGCCAACACCGGGGAGCTGTTTTTT	CASSGDRANTGELFF
TRBV4-1	TRBJ1-4	.	once	TGCGCCAGCAGCCCTTCGGGGGAAAAACTGTTTTTT	CASSPSGEKLFF
TRBV18	TRBJ2-1	TRBD2	once	TGTGCCAGCTCACTTTCCCCGGGACTAGCGGGCTTTAATGAGCAGTTCTTC	CASSLSPGLAGFNEQFF
TRBV7-9	TRBJ2-5	.	.	TGTGCCAGCAGCTTATTCGGGGAGGTAACCCAGTACTTC	CASSLFGEVTQYF
TRBV9	TRBJ1-1	.	once	TGTGCCAGCTCCGCAAGGCCAGGAACTAACACTGAAGCTTTCTTT	CASSARPGTNTEAFF
TRBV7-2	TRBJ1-4	.	once	TGTGCCAGCAGTCTAGGGGCCAGGTTCTATGAAAAACTGTTTTTT	CASSLGARFYEKLFF
TRBV7-3	TRBJ2-1	TRBD2	.	TGTGCCAGCAGCCCCACAGCGGGAGGGGTCGTTAAGGAGCAGTTCTTC	CASSPTAGGVVKEQFF
TRBV6-2/TRBV6-3	TRBJ1-1	TRBD1	.	TGTGCCAGCAGTTCCTTCGACAGGGGGCGGAATGAAGCTTTCTTT	CASSSFDRGRNEAFF
TRBV11-2	TRBJ1-1	.	.	TGTGCCAGCAGCTTGCGGAGTACCTCTGAAGCTTTCTTT	CASSLRSTSEAFF
TRBV12-5	TRBJ1-2	TRBD1	.	TGTGCTAGTGGTTTCGGGACAGGGTCGACGATCTATGGCTACACCTTC	CASGFGTGSTIYGYTF
TRBV2	TRBJ2-5	TRBD2	once	TGTGCCAGCAGCCCACTTAGCGGGGCCCAAGAGACCCAGTACTTC	CASSPLSGAQETQYF
TRBV4-3	TRBJ2-2	TRBD2	.	TGCGCCAGCAGCCAAGGACTAGCGGACACCGGGGAGCTGTTTTTT	CASSQGLADTGELFF
TRBV6-1	TRBJ1-3	.	.	TGTGCCAGCAGTGACAGTAAGGGGCGAACCACTGGAAACACCATATATTTT	CASSDSKGRTTGNTIYF
TRBV5-5	TRBJ1-2	TRBD1	.	TGTGCCAGCAGCTTGGGTTATCGGACAGGGGAGAATGGCTATGGCTACACCTTC	CASSLGYRTGENGYGYTF
TRBV20-1	TRBJ2-1	TRBD2	once	TGCAGTGCTAGTAGGGGCGGGAGCCCCTACAATGAGCAGTTCTTC	CSASRGGSPYNEQFF
TRBV5-1	TRBJ1-1	.	.	TGCGCCAGCAGCTTTGATAGCATGAACACTGAAGCTTTCTTT	CASSFDSMNTEAFF
TRBV7-9	TRBJ2-2	TRBD2	few	TGTGCCAGCAGCCTAGCCCCCTGGGCTAGCGGGAGAACCGGGGAGCTGTTTTTT	CASSLAPWASGRTGELFF
TRBV9	TRBJ2-1	TRBD2	.	TGTGCCAGCAGCCAATTAAACGGGAGGGCCGGTGAGCAGTTCTTC	CASSQLNGRAGEQFF
TRBV11-3	TRBJ2-2	.	.	TGTGCCAGCAGCTCAACAGGGTTGACCGGGGAGCTGTTTTTT	CASSSTGLTGELFF
TRBV6-5	TRBJ1-4	TRBD1	few	TGTGCCAGCAGTCATACAGGGGGCGTCGGTGAAAAACTGTTTTTT	CASSHTGGVGEKLFF
TRBV28	TRBJ2-1	TRBD1	.	TGTGCCAGCAGGGGGACAGGGGGCAATGAGCAGTTCTTC	CASRGTGGNEQFF
TRBV14	TRBJ1-2	.	.	TGTGCCAGCAGCCTGCAGGGTCACTATGGCTACACCTTC	CASSLQGHYGYTF
TRBV7-9	TRBJ2-1	.	.	TGTGCCAGCAGTTTATCAACCTACAATGAGCAGTTCTTC	CASSLSTYNEQFF
TRBV18	TRBJ2-1	TRBD1	.	TGTGCCAGCTCATCACCAGGGGGCAGGAATGAGCAGTTCTTC	CASSSPGGRNEQFF
TRBV27	TRBJ2-1	TRBD2	.	TGTGCCAGCAGTTCCCATACTAGCGGGAGTATCCATGAGCAGTTCTTC	CASSSHTSGSIHEQFF